Presented here are 13 T cell receptor beta chains from one specimen sequenced in a study of read filtering for tumor transcriptome and immune sequencing. This library used roughly 370 ng RNA and molecular barcoded adaptors spanning alpha/delta and beta/gamma chains. From the reads, TCRdb called clonotypes with MiXCR, one entry per CDR3 protein. Among over 14,000 distinct CDR3 sequences listed, 20% were seen once. The sequencing sample was made of a population of CD138-negative cells sorted from bone marrow. The receptor set was obtained from a donor aged 40 or over with multiple myeloma.

This clonotype has ten or more counts. The rearrangement joins TRBV6-6 to TRBJ1-4, with D maybe TRBD1 (5 bases). V gave up 6 bases and J gave up 6 bases, with 17 bases separating them. Germline values: CDR1 MNHNY, CDR2 SVGAGI (reference sequence). The CDR3 is made up of 15 amino acids. Here the CDR3 reads CASSVQGEGYEKLFF. CDR3 nucleotide sequence: TGTGCCAGCAGCGTCCAGGGAGAAGGGTATGAAAAACTGTTTTTT.

There are many counts of this clonotype. V is TRBV12-3 or TRBV12-4 and J is TRBJ2-1; tentatively, D is TRBD1 (5 bases). Trimming pared 4 bases from V and 8 bases from J, leaving 12 bases between. This CDR3 comprises 13 residues. The CDR3 sequence is CASSWGRTYEQFF. For the CDR3, the DNA is TGTGCCAGCAGTTGGGGCAGGACCTATGAGCAGTTCTTC.

The gene calls are TRBV5-6 and TRBJ1-2; no reliable D call. This CDR3 contains 12 residues. The V and J ends lost 2 bases and 7 bases respectively, with 9 bases between them. Germline CDR1 reads SGHDT; CDR2 reads YYEEEE. The DNA of the CDR3 is TGTGCCAGCAGCTTAAGCAGAACTGGCTACACCTTC. Amino acids: CASSLSRTGYTF.

This chain links TRBV5-1 with TRBJ2-5, with D possibly being TRBD1 or TRBD2 (5 bases each). CDR1 SGHRS and CDR2 YFSETQ come from the germline V gene. The V end lost 7 bases, the J end lost 3 bases, and 13 bases lay between the germline ends. This CDR3 has 13 amino acids. Here the CDR3 DNA reads TGCGCCAGCCGCCGGGACGGAAAAGAGACCCAGTACTTC. Protein product: CASRRDGKETQYF. Using reference TRBV5-1 and TRBJ2-5 for the parts outside the CDR3, the full variable domain is KAGVTQTPRYLIKTRGQQVTLSCSPISGHRSVSWYQQTPGQGLQFLFEYFSETQRNKGNFPGRFSGRQFSNSRSEMNVSTLELGDSALYLCASRRDGKETQYFGPGTRLLVL.

This clonotype appeared many times. The rearrangement uses TRBV2 and TRBJ2-5, with 7 nucleotides matching TRBD2. Germline V gene sequence: CDR1 SNHLY, CDR2 FYNNEI. CDR3 length equals 14 residues. V was pared by 2 bases and J by 1 base, with 1 base of the junction left unmatched. DNA for the CDR3: TGTGCCAGCAGTGAACCTAGCGGCCAAGAGACCCAGTACTTC. Amino acids: CASSEPSGQETQYF.

In its sample, this clonotype was seen many times. The rearrangement joins TRBV11-2 to TRBJ1-4; D is uncertain. Germline V gene lookup returns CDR1 SGHAT and CDR2 FQNNGV. V was cut by 4 bases and J by 6 bases, with 6 bases left in between. The CDR3 length is 12 residues. CDR3 amino acids: CASSSVHEKLFF. DNA for the CDR3: TGTGCCAGCAGCTCGGTCCATGAAAAACTGTTTTTT.

This clonotype came up many times. The chain employs TRBV5-1 and TRBJ2-7; 7 nucleotides align to TRBD1. CDR1 and CDR2 from the germline V gene are SGHRS and YFSETQ. The V gene end was trimmed by 5 bases and the J gene end by 3 bases; junction bases not matched to a gene: 2. This CDR3 has 12 residues. CDR3 loop: CASRGQNYEQYF. In DNA form, the CDR3 reads TGCGCCAGCAGGGGACAGAACTACGAGCAGTACTTC.

This clonotype was detected many times. This sequence joins TRBV24-1 and TRBJ2-5, with D uncertain. CDR1 and CDR2 (germline): KGHDR, SFDVKD. The V end lost 0 bases, the J end lost 5 bases, and 3 bases lay between the germline ends. The CDR3 has 12 amino acids. In nucleotides, the CDR3 is TGTGCCACCAGTGATTTGGGGGAGACCCAGTACTTC. Protein: CATSDLGETQYF.

In this sample, this clonotype turned up many times. The V and J genes are TRBV4-3 and TRBJ2-1, with TRBD2 matching over 12 bases. Germline trimming cut 3 bases from V and 1 base from J; bases unmatched to any gene: 4. This CDR3 spans 17 amino acids. Germline V gene lookup returns CDR1 LGHNA and CDR2 YSLEER. DNA for the CDR3: TGCGCCAGCAGCCAGGGACTAGCGGGCCAGTCCTACAATGAGCAGTTCTTC. Protein sequence: CASSQGLAGQSYNEQFF.

The sample holds a few counts of this clonotype. The chain recombines TRBV4-1 with TRBJ2-2, with 7 bases aligning to TRBD1. V shed 6 bases, J shed 5 bases, and the junction held 15 bases outside the gene matches. Germline CDR1 MGHRA, CDR2 YSYEKL. The CDR3 contains 17 residues. The CDR3 nucleotides are TGCGCCAGCAGTCAACACGGACAGGTTTTGGGGACCGGGGAGCTGTTTTTT. The encoded protein is CASSQHGQVLGTGELFF.

The V gene is TRBV30, the J gene TRBJ2-7; D gene unclear. Trimming pared 2 bases from V and 4 bases from J, leaving 9 bases between. The CDR3 contains 12 residues. Germline CDR1 GTSNPN, CDR2 SVGIG (reference sequence). The CDR3 loop reads CAWSYDTYEQYF. The DNA of the CDR3 is TGTGCCTGGAGTTACGACACGTACGAGCAGTACTTC.

The chain uses TRBV29-1 and TRBJ2-5, with D tentatively TRBD1 (6 bases). V shed 0 bases and J shed 5 bases, with 10 bases lying between them. The CDR3 runs to 13 residues. Looked up from germline, CDR1 is SQVTM and CDR2 is ANQGSEA. The CDR3 sequence is CSVEDLGGETQYF. For the CDR3, the DNA is TGCAGCGTTGAAGATTTAGGGGGTGAGACCCAGTACTTC. The variable domain in full, with the rest retrieved from reference TRBV29-1 and TRBJ2-5, is SAVISQKPSRDICQRGTSLTIQCQVDSQVTMMFWYRQQPGQSLTLIATANQGSEATYESGFVIDKFPISRPNLTFSTLTVSNMSPEDSSIYLCSVEDLGGETQYFGPGTRLLVL.

Concerning this clonotype itself: This may come from a read error, since a much larger clone is one base off. The chain combines TRBV6-6 with TRBJ1-1, with a possible D match to TRBD1 (6 bases). This CDR3 contains 14 residues. The germline gives CDR1 MNHNY, CDR2 SVGAGI (reference sequence). CDR3 sequence: CASSYLGGNTGAFF. CDR3 bases: TGTGCCAGCAGTTACTTAGGGGGGAACACTGGAGCTTTCTTT.